This T cell receptor beta chain was identified in a study of blood T cell repertoires in COVID-19. As for the study in general: Sources were T cells, B-cell-depleted T cells, or PBMCs; the material itself was cDNA or gDNA.

Some clones are missing from TCRdb's copy, which holds only in-frame ones; the method was immunoSEQ multiplex PCR. The sample contains roughly 390,000 clones, about 87% of which appear only once. During active infection, Seattle patients enrolled and were then monitored through disease. Trimming took 3 bases from V and 5 from J, leaving 13 bases between them. Germline CDR1 DFQATT, CDR2 SNEGSKA (reference sequence). The CDR3 contains 13 residues. Specimen: peripheral blood. This sequence was found in a woman aged 25-40 years with COVID-19, enrolled during active disease. V and J are TRBV20-1 and TRBJ1-1; D possibly corresponds to TRBD1 (5 bases). CDR3 in DNA: TGCAGTGCTAGTACGGGGGGTGGGACTGAAGCTTTCTTT. Protein: CSASTGGGTEAFF.